The source of this TCR beta chain is a study of OX40 agonist ivuxolimab in advanced cancers. Findings of the study overall: Low normalized T-cell clonal expansion was also seen in some nonresponders.

As to this clone: The antigen remains unidentified.

Some clones are missing from TCRdb's copy, which holds only in-frame ones; the method was immunoSEQ multiplex PCR. There are fewer than 85,000 clones in the sample; approximately 80% occur only once, and around 8.2% lies in the top ten. The V end lost 7 bases, the J end lost 3 bases, and 12 bases lay between the germline ends. Germline CDR1 reads MNHEY; CDR2 reads SVGAGI. CDR3 length equals 13 residues. The sample was CD4+ or CD8+ T cells sorted from blood, taken in a trial of the OX40 agonist ivuxolimab. This receptor was identified in an adult with an advanced solid tumor such as melanoma, head and neck, liver or kidney cancer. This sequence joins TRBV6-5 and TRBJ1-2, with D unresolved. The CDR3 reads CASKEAEDYGYTF. CDR3 in DNA: TGTGCCAGCAAGGAGGCGGAGGACTATGGCTACACCTTC.